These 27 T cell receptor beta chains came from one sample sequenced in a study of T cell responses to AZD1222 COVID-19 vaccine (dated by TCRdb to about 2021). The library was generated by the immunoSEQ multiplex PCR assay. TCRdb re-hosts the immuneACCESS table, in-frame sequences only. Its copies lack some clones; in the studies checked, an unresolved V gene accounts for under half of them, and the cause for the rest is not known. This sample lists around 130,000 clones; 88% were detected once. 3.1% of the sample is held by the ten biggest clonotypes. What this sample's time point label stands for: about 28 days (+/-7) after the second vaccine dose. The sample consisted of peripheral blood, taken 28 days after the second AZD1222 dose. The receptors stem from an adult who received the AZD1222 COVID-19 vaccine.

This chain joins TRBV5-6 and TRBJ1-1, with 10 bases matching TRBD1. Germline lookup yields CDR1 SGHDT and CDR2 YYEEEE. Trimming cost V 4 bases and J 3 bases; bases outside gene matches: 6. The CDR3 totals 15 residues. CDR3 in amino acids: CASSLPGTGDTEAFF. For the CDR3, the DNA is TGTGCCAGCAGCCTCCCCGGGACAGGGGACACTGAAGCTTTCTTT.

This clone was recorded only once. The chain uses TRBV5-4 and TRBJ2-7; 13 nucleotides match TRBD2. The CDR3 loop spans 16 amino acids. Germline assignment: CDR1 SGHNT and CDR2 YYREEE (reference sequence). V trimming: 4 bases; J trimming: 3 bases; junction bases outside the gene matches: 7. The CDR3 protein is CASSAGLAGEFYEQYF. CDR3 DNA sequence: TGTGCCAGCAGCGCCGGACTAGCGGGGGAATTCTACGAGCAGTACTTC.

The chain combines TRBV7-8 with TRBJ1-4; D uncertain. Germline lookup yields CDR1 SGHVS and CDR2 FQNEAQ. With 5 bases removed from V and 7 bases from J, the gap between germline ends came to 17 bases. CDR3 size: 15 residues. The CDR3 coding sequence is TGTGCCAGCAGCCCAGGCGCGCGAGTAGGTGAAAAACTGTTTTTT. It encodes CASSPGARVGEKLFF. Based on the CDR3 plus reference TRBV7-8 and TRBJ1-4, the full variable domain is GAGVSQSPRYKVAKRGQDVALRCDPISGHVSLFWYQQALGQGPEFLTYFQNEAQLDKSGLPSDRFFAERPEGSVSTLKIQRTQQEDSAVYLCASSPGARVGEKLFFGSGTQLSVL.

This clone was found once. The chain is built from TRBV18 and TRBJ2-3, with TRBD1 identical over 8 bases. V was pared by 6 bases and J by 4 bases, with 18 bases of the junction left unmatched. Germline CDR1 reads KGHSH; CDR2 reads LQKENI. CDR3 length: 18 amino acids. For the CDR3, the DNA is TGTGCCAGCTCGCACGACAGGGGAAAACACGGGGTGTCAGATACGCAGTATTTT. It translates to CASSHDRGKHGVSDTQYF.

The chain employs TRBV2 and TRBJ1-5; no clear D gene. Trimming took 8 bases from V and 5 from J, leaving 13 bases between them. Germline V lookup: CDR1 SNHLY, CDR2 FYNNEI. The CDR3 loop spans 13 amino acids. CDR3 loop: CASVSLRDQPQHF. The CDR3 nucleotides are TGTGCCAGCGTCAGTCTACGGGATCAGCCCCAGCATTTT.

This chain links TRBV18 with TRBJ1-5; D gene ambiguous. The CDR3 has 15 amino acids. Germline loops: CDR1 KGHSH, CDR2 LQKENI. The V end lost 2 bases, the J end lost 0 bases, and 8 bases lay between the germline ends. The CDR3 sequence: CASSPVADSNQPQHF. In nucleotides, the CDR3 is TGTGCCAGCTCACCAGTGGCAGATAGCAATCAGCCCCAGCATTTT.

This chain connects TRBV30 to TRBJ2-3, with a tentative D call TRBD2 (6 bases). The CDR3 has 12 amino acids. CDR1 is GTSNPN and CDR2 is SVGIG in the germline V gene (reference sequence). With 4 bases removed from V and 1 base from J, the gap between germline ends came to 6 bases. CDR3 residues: CAWKRGTDTQYF. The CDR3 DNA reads TGTGCCTGGAAGCGGGGCACAGATACGCAGTATTTT.

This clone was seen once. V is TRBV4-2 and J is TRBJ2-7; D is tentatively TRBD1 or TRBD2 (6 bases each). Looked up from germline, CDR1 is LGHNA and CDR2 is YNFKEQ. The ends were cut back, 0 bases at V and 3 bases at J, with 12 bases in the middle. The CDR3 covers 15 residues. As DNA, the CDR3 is TGTGCCAGCAGCCAAGAACAGGGAGGCTTCTACGAGCAGTACTTC. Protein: CASSQEQGGFYEQYF.

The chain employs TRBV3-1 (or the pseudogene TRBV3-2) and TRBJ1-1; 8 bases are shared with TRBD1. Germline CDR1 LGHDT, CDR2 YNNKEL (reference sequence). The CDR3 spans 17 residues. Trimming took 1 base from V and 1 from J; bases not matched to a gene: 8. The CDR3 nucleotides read TGTGCCAGCAGCCAAGGCCGATTCGGGACAGGGAACACTGAAGCTTTCTTT. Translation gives CASSQGRFGTGNTEAFF.

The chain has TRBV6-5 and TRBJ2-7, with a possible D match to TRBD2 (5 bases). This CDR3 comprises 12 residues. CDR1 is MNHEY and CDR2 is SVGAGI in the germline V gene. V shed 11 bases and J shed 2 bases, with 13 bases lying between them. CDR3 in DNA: TGTGCCCGCGAGTCGGGGACCTACGAGCAGTACTTC. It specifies CARESGTYEQYF.

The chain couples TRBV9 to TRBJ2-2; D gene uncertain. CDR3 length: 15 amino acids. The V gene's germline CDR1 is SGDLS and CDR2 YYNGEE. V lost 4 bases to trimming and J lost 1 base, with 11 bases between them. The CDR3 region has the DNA TGTGCCAGCAGCCCCGGCCCGCGGAACACCGGGGAGCTGTTTTTT. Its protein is CASSPGPRNTGELFF. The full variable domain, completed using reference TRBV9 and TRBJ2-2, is DSGVTQTPKHLITATGQRVTLRCSPRSGDLSVYWYQQSLDQGLQFLIQYYNGEERAKGNILERFSAQQFPDLHSELNLSSLELGDSALYFCASSPGPRNTGELFFGEGSRLTVL.

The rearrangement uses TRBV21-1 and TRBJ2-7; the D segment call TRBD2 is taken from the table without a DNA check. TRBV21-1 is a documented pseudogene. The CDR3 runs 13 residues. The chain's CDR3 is CARAGAGPYEQYF. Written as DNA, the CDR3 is TGTGCCCGGGCTGGGGCGGGACCCTACGAGCAGTACTTC.

CDR3 region: CASSQDWPGQGSNYGYTF. The CDR3 DNA reads TGTGCCAGCAGCCAAGATTGGCCTGGACAGGGTTCTAACTATGGCTACACCTTC. The chain joins TRBV3-1 (or the pseudogene TRBV3-2) to TRBJ1-2; 8 bases are a match to TRBD1. Losses at the gene ends were 0 bases for V and 0 bases for J; bases not matched to a gene: 9. Germline V gives CDR1 LGHDT, CDR2 YNNKEL (reference sequence). The CDR3 spans 18 residues.

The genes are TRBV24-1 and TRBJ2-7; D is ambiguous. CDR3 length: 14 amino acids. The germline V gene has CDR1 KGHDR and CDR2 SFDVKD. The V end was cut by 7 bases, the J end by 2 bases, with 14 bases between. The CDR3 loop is CATSANSLPYEQYF. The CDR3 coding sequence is TGTGCCACCAGCGCTAACTCTTTGCCCTACGAGCAGTACTTC.

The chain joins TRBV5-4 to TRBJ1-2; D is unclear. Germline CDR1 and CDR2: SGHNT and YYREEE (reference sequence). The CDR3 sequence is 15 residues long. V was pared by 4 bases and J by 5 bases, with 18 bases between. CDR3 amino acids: CASSGLTPKSYGYTF. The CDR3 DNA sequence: TGTGCCAGCAGCGGTCTTACGCCCAAGTCTTATGGCTACACCTTC.

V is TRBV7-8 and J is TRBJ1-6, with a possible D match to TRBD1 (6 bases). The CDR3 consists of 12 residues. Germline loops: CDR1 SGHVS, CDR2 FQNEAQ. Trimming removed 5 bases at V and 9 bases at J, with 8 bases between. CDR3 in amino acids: CASSPGASPLHF. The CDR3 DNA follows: TGTGCCAGCAGCCCGGGGGCTTCACCCCTCCACTTT.

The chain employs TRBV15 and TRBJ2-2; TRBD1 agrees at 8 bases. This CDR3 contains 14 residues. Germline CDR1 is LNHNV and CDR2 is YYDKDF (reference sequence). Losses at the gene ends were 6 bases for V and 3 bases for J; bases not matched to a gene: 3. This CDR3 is CATRRGQDTGELFF. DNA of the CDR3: TGTGCCACCAGGAGGGGACAGGACACCGGGGAGCTGTTTTTT. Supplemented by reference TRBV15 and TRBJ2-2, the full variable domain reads DAMVIQNPRYQVTQFGKPVTLSCSQTLNHNVMYWYQQKSSQAPKLLFHYYDKDFNNEADTPDNFQSRRPNTSFCFLDIRSPGLGDTAMYLCATRRGQDTGELFFGEGSRLTVL.

The CDR3 nucleotides are TGTGCCAGCCCCTCAGGGGAGACCCAGTACTTC. It encodes CASPSGETQYF. The chain has TRBV28 and TRBJ2-5; tentative D call: TRBD1 (5 bases). Germline CDR1 MDHEN, CDR2 SYDVKM. The V gene lost 8 bases and the J gene lost 5 bases, with 9 bases spanning the gap. The CDR3 covers 11 residues.

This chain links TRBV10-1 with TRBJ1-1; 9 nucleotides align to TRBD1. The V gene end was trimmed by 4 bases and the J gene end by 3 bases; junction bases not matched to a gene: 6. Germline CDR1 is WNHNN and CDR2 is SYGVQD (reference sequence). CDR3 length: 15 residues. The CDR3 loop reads CASSGDRGKDTEAFF. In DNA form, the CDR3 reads TGCGCCAGCAGTGGTGACAGGGGGAAGGACACTGAAGCTTTCTTT.

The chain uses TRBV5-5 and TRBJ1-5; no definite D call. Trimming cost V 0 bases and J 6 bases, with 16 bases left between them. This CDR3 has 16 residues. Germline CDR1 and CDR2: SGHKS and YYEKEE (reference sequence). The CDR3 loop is CASSLAGGKNGQPQHF. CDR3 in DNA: TGTGCCAGCAGCTTGGCTGGAGGGAAGAACGGTCAGCCCCAGCATTTT.

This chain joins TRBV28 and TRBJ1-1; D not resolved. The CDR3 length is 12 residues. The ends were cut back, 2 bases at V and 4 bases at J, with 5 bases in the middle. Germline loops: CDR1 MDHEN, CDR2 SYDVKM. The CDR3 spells CASSLEGTEAFF. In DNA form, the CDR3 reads TGTGCCAGCAGTTTAGAGGGCACTGAAGCTTTCTTT.

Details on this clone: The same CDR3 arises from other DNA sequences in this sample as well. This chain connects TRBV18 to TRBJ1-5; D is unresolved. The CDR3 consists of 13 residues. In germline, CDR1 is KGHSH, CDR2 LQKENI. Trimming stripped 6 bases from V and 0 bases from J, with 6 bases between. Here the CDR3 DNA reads TGTGCCAGCTCGCGGGATAGCAATCAGCCCCAGCATTTT. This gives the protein CASSRDSNQPQHF.

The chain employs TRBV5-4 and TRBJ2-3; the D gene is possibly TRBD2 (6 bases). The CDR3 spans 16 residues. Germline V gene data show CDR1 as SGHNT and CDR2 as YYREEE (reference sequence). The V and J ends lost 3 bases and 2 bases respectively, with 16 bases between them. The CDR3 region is CASSSGGRGLTDTQYF. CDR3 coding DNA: TGTGCCAGCAGCTCTGGAGGGCGGGGACTCACAGATACGCAGTATTTT.

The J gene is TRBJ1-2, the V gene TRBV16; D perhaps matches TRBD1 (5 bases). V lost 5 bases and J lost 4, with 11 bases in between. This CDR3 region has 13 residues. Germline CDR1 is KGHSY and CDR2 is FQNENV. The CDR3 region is CASSSTATYGYTF. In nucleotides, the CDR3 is TGTGCCAGCAGCTCGACAGCTACCTATGGCTACACCTTC.

DNA for the CDR3: TGCGCCAGCAGCTACGAAGGGCCCTCTGGCACAGATACGCAGTATTTT. Its protein product is CASSYEGPSGTDTQYF. V gene TRBV5-1 combines with J gene TRBJ2-3, with D unresolved. This CDR3 has 16 residues. Trimming cost V 3 bases and J 1 base, with 15 bases left between them. Germline V gene data show CDR1 as SGHRS and CDR2 as YFSETQ.

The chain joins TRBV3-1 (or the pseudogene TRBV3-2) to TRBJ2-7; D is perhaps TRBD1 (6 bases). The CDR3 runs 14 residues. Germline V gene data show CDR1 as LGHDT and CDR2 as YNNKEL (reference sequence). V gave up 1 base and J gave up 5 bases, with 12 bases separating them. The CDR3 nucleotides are TGTGCCAGCAGCCAAGTGGGGGCAAGTAACGAGCAGTACTTC. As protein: CASSQVGASNEQYF.

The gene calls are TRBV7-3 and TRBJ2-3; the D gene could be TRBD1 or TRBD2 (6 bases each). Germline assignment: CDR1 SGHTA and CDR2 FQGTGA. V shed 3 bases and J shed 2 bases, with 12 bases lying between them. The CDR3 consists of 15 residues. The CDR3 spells CASSFGGGVTDTQYF. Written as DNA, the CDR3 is TGTGCCAGCAGCTTCGGGGGCGGGGTCACAGATACGCAGTATTTT. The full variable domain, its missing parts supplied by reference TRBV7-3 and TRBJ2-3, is GAGVSQTPSNKVTEKGKYVELRCDPISGHTALYWYRQSLGQGPEFLIYFQGTGAADDSGLPNDRFFAVRPEGSVSTLKIQRTERGDSAVYLCASSFGGGVTDTQYFGPGTRLTVL.